This T cell receptor (beta chain) emerged from a study of T-cell reconstitution after alpha-beta-depleted transplantation in children. Points from the study as a whole: Reportedly, roughly two months post-transplant, alpha-beta T cells arose from several hundred expanded graft clones. The main origin of T-cell counts and diversity one year after transplant was newly produced T cells.

As it was prepared, the TCRbeta library received unique molecular identifiers. TCRdb processed the PCR reads anew with MiXCR; each CDR3 protein has one entry. The data contain around 800,000 distinct CDR3 sequences, roughly 15% of them singletons. As to this clonotype: Its target is not known.

The CDR3 contains 16 residues. Trimming removed 0 bases from V and 7 bases from J, with 17 bases in between. The germline CDR1 and CDR2 sequences are LGHNA and YNFKEQ. The sequences come from PBMCs, mostly from graft donor cells, collected 360 days after TCRalphabeta/CD19-depleted stem cell transplant. The sequence was obtained from a male patient aged 10 to 17 who had a stem cell transplant for acute lymphoblastic leukemia, so the T cells may come from the graft donor. V is TRBV4-2 and J is TRBJ2-3; D is unclear. CDR3 coding DNA: TGTGCCAGCAGCCAAGACCCGCTCCCTTATGCGAATACGCAGTATTTT. It is translated as CASSQDPLPYANTQYF.